The text below deals with one T cell receptor beta chain. Its specificity is not known. The CDR3 spans 16 residues. CDR1 is MNHEY, CDR2 SMNVEV, per germline (reference sequence). Germline trimming cut 5 bases from V and 10 bases from J; bases unmatched to any gene: 14. Regulatory T cells were sorted from blood as CD4+ CD25-high CD127-low cells. The data were obtained in a study of regulatory and conventional T cells in RAG deficiency. Libraries were prepared by immunoSEQ multiplex PCR; TCRdb keeps only in-frame clonotypes and omits some of them. This table holds 7,300 or so clones, approximately 94% found once. Whole-study findings and limits: RAG-deficient patients showed markedly lower Shannon entropy and higher Simpson indices than control T-cell subsets. Omenn syndrome and CID/AS patients had around 100-fold fewer unique Treg TCR beta sequences, versus roughly 10-fold elsewhere.

The same data also contributed to another study, on regulatory T cells. That work adds: The primer mix had 52 TRBV and 13 TRBJ primers. Regulatory T cells showed the strongest V-J pair restriction and V/J gene skewing among patient repertoires.

The chain joins TRBV27 to TRBJ1-6; 7 bases are shared with TRBD1. This receptor was taken from a human donor in good health. Sequenced material: CD127- CD25+ CD4+ Tregs sorted from blood. The CDR3 DNA reads TGTGCCAGCAGTCCCACCAGGAGGGGGCTCGGGTCACCCCTCCACTTT. Translating it yields CASSPTRRGLGSPLHF.